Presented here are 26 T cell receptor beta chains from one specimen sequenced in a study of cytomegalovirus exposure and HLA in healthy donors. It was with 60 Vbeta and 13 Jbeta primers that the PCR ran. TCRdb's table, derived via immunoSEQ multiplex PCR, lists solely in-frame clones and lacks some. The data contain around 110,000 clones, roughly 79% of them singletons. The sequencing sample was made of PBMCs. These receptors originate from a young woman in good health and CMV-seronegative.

The CDR3 protein is CASRPTGGNTIYF. The CDR3 coding sequence is TGCGCCAGCAGGCCCACAGGAGGAAACACCATATATTTT. This chain connects TRBV5-1 to TRBJ1-3; TRBD1 is a possible D gene (5 bases). Trimming took off 5 bases at V and 4 bases at J, with 10 bases between the two ends. CDR1 is SGHRS and CDR2 is YFSETQ in the germline V gene. This CDR3 is 13 amino acids long.

The CDR3 sequence is CSARMPNTGELFF. In DNA form, the CDR3 reads TGCAGCGCCAGAATGCCGAACACCGGGGAGCTGTTTTTT. The V gene is TRBV29-1, the J gene TRBJ2-2; D gene unclear. Trimming left V 7 bases short and J 0 bases short, with 9 bases between. Germline values: CDR1 SQVTM, CDR2 ANQGSEA. The CDR3 loop spans 13 amino acids.

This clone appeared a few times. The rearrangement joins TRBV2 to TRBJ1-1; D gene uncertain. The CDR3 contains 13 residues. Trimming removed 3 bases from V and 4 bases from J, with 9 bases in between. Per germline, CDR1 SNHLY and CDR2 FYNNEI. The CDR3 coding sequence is TGTGCCAGCAGTGAGGCGGGTTCCACTGAAGCTTTCTTT. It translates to CASSEAGSTEAFF.

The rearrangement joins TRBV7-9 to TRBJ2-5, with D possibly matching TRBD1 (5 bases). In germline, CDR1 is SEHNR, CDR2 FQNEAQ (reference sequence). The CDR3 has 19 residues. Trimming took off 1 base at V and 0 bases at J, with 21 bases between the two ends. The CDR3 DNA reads TGTGCCAGCAGCTTAGGCAGGTTTGCGGACACAATGTACCAAGAGACCCAGTACTTC. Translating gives CASSLGRFADTMYQETQYF. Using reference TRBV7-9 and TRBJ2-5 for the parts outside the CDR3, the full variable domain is DTGVSQNPRHKITKRGQNVTFRCDPISEHNRLYWYRQTLGQGPEFLTYFQNEAQLEKSRLLSDRFSAERPKGSFSTLEIQRTEQGDSAMYLCASSLGRFADTMYQETQYFGPGTRLLVL.

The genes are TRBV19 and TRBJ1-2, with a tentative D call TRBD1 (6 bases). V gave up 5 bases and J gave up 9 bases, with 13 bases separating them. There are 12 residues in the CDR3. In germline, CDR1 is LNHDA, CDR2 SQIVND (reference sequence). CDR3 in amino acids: CASSPGAASYTF. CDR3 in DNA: TGTGCCAGTAGTCCAGGGGCGGCGAGCTACACCTTC.

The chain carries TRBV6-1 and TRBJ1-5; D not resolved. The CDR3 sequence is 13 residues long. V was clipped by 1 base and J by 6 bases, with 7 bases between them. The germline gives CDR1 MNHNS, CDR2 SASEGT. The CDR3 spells CASSEGYSQPQHF. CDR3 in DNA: TGTGCCAGCAGTGAAGGGTATAGTCAGCCCCAGCATTTT.

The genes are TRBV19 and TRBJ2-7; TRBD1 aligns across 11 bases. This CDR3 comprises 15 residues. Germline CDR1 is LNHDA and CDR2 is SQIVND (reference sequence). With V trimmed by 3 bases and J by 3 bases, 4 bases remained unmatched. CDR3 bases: TGTGCCAGTAGTATGGGGACAGGGGGTAACTACGAGCAGTACTTC. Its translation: CASSMGTGGNYEQYF.

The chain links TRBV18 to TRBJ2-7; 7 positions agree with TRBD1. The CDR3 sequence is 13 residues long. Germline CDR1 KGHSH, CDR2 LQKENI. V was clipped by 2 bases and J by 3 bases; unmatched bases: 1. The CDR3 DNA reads TGTGCCAGCTCACCATCAGGGGGCTACGAGCAGTACTTC. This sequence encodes CASSPSGGYEQYF.

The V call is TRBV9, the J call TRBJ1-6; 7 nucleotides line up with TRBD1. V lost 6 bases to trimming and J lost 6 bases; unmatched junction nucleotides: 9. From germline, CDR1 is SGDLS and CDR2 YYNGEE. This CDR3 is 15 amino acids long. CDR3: CASTLRDSLNSPLHF. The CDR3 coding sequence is TGTGCCAGCACCCTTAGGGACAGTCTTAATTCACCCCTCCACTTT. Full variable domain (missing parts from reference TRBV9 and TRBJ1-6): DSGVTQTPKHLITATGQRVTLRCSPRSGDLSVYWYQQSLDQGLQFLIQYYNGEERAKGNILERFSAQQFPDLHSELNLSSLELGDSALYFCASTLRDSLNSPLHFGNGTRLTVT.

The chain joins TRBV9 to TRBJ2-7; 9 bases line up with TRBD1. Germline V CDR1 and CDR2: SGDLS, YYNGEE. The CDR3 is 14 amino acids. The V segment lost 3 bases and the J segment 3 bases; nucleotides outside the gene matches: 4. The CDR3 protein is CASSAPDRGYEQYF. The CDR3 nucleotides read TGTGCCAGCAGCGCGCCGGACAGGGGCTACGAGCAGTACTTC. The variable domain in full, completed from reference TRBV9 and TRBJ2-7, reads DSGVTQTPKHLITATGQRVTLRCSPRSGDLSVYWYQQSLDQGLQFLIQYYNGEERAKGNILERFSAQQFPDLHSELNLSSLELGDSALYFCASSAPDRGYEQYFGPGTRLTVT.

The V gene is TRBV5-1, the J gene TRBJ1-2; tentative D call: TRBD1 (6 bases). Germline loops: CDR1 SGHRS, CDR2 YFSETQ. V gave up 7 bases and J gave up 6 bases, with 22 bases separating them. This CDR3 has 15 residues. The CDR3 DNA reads TGCGCCAGCGCCGACGCACAGGGCTCTTTTGATGGCTACACCTTC. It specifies CASADAQGSFDGYTF.

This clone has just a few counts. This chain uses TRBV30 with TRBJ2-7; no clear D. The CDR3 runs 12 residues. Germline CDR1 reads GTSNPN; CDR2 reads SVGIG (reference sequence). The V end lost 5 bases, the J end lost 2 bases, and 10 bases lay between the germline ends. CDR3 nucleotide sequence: TGTGCCTGGGTCGCAGGAACCTACGAGCAGTACTTC. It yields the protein CAWVAGTYEQYF.

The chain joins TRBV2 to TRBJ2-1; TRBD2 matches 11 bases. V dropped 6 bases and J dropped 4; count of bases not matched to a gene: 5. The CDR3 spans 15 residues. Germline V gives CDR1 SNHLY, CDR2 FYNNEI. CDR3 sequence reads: CASSFTSGGYNEQFF. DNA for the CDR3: TGTGCCAGCAGCTTTACTAGCGGGGGATACAATGAGCAGTTCTTC.

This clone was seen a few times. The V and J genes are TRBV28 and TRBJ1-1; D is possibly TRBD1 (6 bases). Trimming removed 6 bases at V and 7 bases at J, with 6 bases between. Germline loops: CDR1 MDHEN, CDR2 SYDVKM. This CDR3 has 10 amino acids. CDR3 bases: TGTGCCAGCAGACAGGGTGAAGCTTTCTTT. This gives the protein CASRQGEAFF.

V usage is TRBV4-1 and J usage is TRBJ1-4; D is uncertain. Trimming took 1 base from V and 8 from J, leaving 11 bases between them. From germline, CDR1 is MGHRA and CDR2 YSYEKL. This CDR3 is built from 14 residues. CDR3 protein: CASSQGSGYEKLFF. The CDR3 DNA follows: TGCGCCAGCAGCCAAGGATCGGGGTACGAAAAACTGTTTTTT.

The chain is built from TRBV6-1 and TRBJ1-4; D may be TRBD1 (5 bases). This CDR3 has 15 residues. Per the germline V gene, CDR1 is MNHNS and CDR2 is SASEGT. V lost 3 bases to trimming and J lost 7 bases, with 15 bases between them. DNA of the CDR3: TGTGCCAGCAGTGACCCCAGGGTGCCTCCTGAAAAACTGTTTTTT. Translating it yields CASSDPRVPPEKLFF.

This CDR3 is CASSQAAPGQGGSYEQYF. CDR3 DNA sequence: TGCGCCAGCAGCCAAGCCGCGCCGGGACAGGGGGGCTCCTACGAGCAGTACTTC. V usage is TRBV4-1 and J usage is TRBJ2-7, with TRBD1 identical over 11 bases. CDR3 length equals 18 residues. In germline, CDR1 is MGHRA, CDR2 YSYEKL. J gave up 0 bases and V 1 base, and 8 bases lay outside the gene matches.

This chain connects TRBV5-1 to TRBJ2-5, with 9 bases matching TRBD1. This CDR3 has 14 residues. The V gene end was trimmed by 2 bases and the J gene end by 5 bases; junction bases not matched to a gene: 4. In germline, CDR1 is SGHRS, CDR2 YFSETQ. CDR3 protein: CASSLSGQGETQYF. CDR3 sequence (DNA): TGCGCCAGCAGCTTATCGGGACAGGGCGAGACCCAGTACTTC.

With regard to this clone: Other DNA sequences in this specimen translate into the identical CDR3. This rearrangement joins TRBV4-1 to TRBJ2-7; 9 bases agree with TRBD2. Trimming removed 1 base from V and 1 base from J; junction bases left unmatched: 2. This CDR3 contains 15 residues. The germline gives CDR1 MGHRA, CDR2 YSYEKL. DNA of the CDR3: TGCGCCAGCAGCCAAGGGCTAGCGGGATCCTACGAGCAGTACTTC. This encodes CASSQGLAGSYEQYF.

This chain's CDR3 is CASSPRLGAEQFF. In DNA, the CDR3 is TGTGCCAGCAGCCCCCGTCTTGGGGCTGAGCAGTTCTTC. The V gene is TRBV11-3, the J gene TRBJ2-1; a possible D gene is TRBD1 (5 bases). Trimming removed 5 bases from V and 9 bases from J, with 14 bases in between. Germline CDR1 is SGHNT and CDR2 is YENEEA. CDR3 length: 13 amino acids.

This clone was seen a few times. The DNA of the CDR3 is TGCAGCGGGCTGGGGGCAGAGACCCAGTACTTC. It codes for CSGLGAETQYF. The chain employs TRBV29-1 and TRBJ2-5, with a possible D match to TRBD1 (6 bases). Germline assignment: CDR1 SQVTM and CDR2 ANQGSEA. The CDR3 has 11 residues. V lost 7 bases and J lost 4, with 10 bases in between.

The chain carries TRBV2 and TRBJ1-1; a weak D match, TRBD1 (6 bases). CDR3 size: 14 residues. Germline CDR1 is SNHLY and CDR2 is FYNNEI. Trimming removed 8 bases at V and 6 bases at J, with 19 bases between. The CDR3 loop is CASRSSGEFAEAFF. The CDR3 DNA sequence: TGTGCCAGCCGTTCGTCAGGGGAATTCGCTGAAGCTTTCTTT.

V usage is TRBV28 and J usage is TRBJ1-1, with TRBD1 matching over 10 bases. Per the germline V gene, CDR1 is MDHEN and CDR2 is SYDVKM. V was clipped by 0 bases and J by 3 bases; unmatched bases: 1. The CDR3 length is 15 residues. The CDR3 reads CASSLWGQGYTEAFF. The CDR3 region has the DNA TGTGCCAGCAGTTTATGGGGACAGGGGTACACTGAAGCTTTCTTT.

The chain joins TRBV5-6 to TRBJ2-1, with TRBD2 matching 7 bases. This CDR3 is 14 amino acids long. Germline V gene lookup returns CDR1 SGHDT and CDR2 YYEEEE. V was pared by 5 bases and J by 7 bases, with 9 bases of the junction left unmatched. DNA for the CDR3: TGTGCCAGCAGGCTATCTGGGGGGGATAATGAGCAGTTCTTC. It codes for CASRLSGGDNEQFF.

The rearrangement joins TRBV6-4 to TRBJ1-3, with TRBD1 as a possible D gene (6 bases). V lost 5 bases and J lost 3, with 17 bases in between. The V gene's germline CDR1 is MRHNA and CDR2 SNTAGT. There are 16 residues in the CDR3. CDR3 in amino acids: CASSRQGISCGNTIYF. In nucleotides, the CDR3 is TGTGCCAGCAGTCGTCAGGGGATCTCTTGTGGAAACACCATATATTTT.

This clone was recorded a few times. CDR3 amino acids: CASSYSPRVLNTEAFF. Written as DNA, the CDR3 is TGTGCCAGCAGTTACTCCCCACGGGTACTAAACACTGAAGCTTTCTTT. J is TRBJ1-1 and V is TRBV6-5; D gene uncertain. This CDR3 spans 16 amino acids. CDR1 and CDR2 from the germline V gene are MNHEY and SVGAGI. Trimming stripped 0 bases from V and 2 bases from J, with 13 bases between.